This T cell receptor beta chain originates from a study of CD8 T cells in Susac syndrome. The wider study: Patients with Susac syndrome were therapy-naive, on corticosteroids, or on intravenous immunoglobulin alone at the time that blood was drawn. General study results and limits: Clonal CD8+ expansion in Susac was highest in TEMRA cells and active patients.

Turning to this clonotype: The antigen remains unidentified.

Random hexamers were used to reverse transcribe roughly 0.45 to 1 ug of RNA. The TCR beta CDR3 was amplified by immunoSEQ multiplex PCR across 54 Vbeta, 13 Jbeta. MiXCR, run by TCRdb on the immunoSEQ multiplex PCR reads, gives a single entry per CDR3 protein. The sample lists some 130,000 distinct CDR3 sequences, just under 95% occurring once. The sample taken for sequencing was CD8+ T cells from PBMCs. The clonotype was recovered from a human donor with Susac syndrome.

The CDR3, as DNA: TGTGCCAGCAGCCAAGCAAAGATGAACACTGAAGCTTTCTTT. Amino acids: CASSQAKMNTEAFF. The V and J genes are TRBV4-2 and TRBJ1-1; D unresolved. With 1 base removed from V and 0 bases from J, the gap between germline ends came to 6 bases. The CDR3 contains 14 residues. Looked up from germline, CDR1 is LGHNA and CDR2 is YNFKEQ.